This T cell receptor (beta chain) emerged from a study of blood T cell repertoires in COVID-19. Study-wide context: Researchers got acute and convalescent COVID-19 samples from the United States, Italy and Spain. PBMCs, B-cell-depleted T cells, or T cells provided the cDNA or gDNA that made up the material.

This CDR3 contains 15 residues. Trimming removed 4 bases from V and 0 bases from J, with 13 bases in between. Germline V gene lookup returns CDR1 LGHDT and CDR2 YNNKEL (reference sequence). Original data processing: Reference gene primer amplification yielded estimated nucleated cell counts. Sequenced by immunoSEQ multiplex PCR; TCRdb stores in-frame clones only, minus some. That table supplies the V and J calls and clone size; D and trimming were determined from the DNA. Seen here are over 10,000 clones, under 80% observed once, and the top ten hold 40% to 45%. This clone has more than one count but fewer than ten.

This rearrangement joins TRBV3-1 (or the pseudogene TRBV3-2) to TRBJ2-7, with a tentative D call TRBD1 (6 bases). The TCR sequence derives from a woman of 80 years or more with acute or convalescent COVID-19. The material sequenced was peripheral blood. This CDR3 is CASSRQTGLSYEQYF. The DNA for the CDR3 is TGTGCCAGCAGCCGCCAGACAGGCCTCTCCTACGAGCAGTACTTC.